The 21 T cell receptor beta chains below all came from one sample that was sequenced in a study of tumor and adjacent non-tumor tissue in lung cancer. TCRbeta libraries were built with three rounds of nested PCR, modified from ARM-PCR. TCRdb re-analysed the multiplex PCR reads in MiXCR, keeping a single row per CDR3 protein. The table records roughly 220,000 distinct CDR3 sequences, about 76% of them present only once. RNA was extracted from bulk tissue without any cell sorting. The sequencing input was lung tumor tissue. The receptors come from a man aged 55 to 70 with non-small cell lung cancer.

Comments on this clonotype: It may be a read error: a sequence one base away is much more abundant. The chain has TRBV7-8 and TRBJ2-2; D possibly corresponds to TRBD2 (5 bases). Germline loops: CDR1 SGHVS, CDR2 FQNEAQ. This CDR3 contains 16 residues. CDR3 sequence reads: CAISTQPAGNTGELFF. CDR3 DNA: TGTGCCATCAGCACCCAACCCGCGGGGAACACCGGGGAGCTGTTTTTT.

This clonotype was detected only a few times. A much larger clone differs by one base, so this may be a read error. This chain joins TRBV11-3 and TRBJ1-3; D unresolved. This CDR3 comprises 14 residues. From germline, CDR1 is SGHNT and CDR2 YENEEA. The CDR3 reads CARSLGVQGNTIYF. The CDR3 coding sequence is TGTGCCAGGAGCTTAGGTGTCCAAGGAAACACCATATATTTT.

Details on this clonotype: One end of the junction fails to match germline, which may point to a read error. The gene calls are TRBV7-9 and TRBJ2-4; D ambiguous. Germline lookup yields CDR1 SEHNR and CDR2 FQNEAQ (reference sequence). This CDR3 is 15 amino acids long. The CDR3 spells CASSFWDVAKNIQYF. The CDR3 nucleotides are TGTGCAAGCAGCTTCTGGGATGTAGCCAAAAACATTCAGTACTTT.

Note on this clonotype: Compared with germline, one end of the junction differs, possibly owing to a read error. This chain links TRBV6-1 with TRBJ1-2; no clear D gene. The CDR3 sequence is 15 residues long. Germline lookup yields CDR1 MNHNS and CDR2 SASEGT. CDR3 sequence reads: CASGEAATANYGYTF. The CDR3 DNA is TGTGCCAGCGGTGAAGCCGCGACGGCCAACTATGGCTACACCTTC.

The rearrangement uses TRBV11-2 and TRBJ2-1; D might be TRBD1 or TRBD2, each matching 5 bases. Germline assignment: CDR1 SGHAT and CDR2 FQNNGV. With 3 bases removed from V and 2 bases from J, the gap between germline ends came to 11 bases. The CDR3 is made up of 15 amino acids. For the CDR3, the DNA is TGTGCCAGCAGCTTTAGTGGGGACCCCTACAATGAGCAGTTCTTC. It yields the protein CASSFSGDPYNEQFF.

Details on this clonotype: At one of its ends the junction is not consistent with the germline gene, which may arise from a read error. The chain recombines TRBV11-2 with TRBJ1-3; unclear D gene. Looked up from germline, CDR1 is SGHAT and CDR2 is FQNNGV. This CDR3 has 13 amino acids. Here the CDR3 DNA reads TGTGCCAACAGCCCAGAGTCCGGAAACACCATATATTTT. Its translation: CANSPESGNTIYF.

In this sample, this clonotype turned up many times. V usage is TRBV20-1 and J usage is TRBJ2-2; TRBD2 matches 10 bases. This CDR3 comprises 15 residues. The junction had 5 bases not matched to a gene; V was cut back by 2 bases and J by 5 bases. Germline assignment: CDR1 DFQATT and CDR2 SNEGSKA (reference sequence). In nucleotides, the CDR3 is TGCAGTGCTAGAACACATAGCGGGGGGACCGGGGAGCTGTTTTTT. This encodes CSARTHSGGTGELFF.

This chain joins TRBV6-5 and TRBJ2-5; D is perhaps TRBD1 or TRBD2 (5 bases each). This CDR3 contains 14 residues. CDR1 MNHEY and CDR2 SVGAGI come from the germline V gene. V was clipped by 8 bases and J by 9 bases, with 22 bases between them. The DNA of the CDR3 is TGTGCCAGCGGTGTTACCGGGACCGCGGAGGCCCAGTACTTC. Translation gives CASGVTGTAEAQYF.

For this clonotype: Since a much larger clone is just one base distant, this may be a read error. This sequence joins TRBV7-3 and TRBJ2-6; D possibly corresponds to TRBD1 (5 bases). Germline lookup yields CDR1 SGHTA and CDR2 FQGTGA. The CDR3 is 16 amino acids. Here the CDR3 DNA reads TGTGCCAGCAGCCCCAACGGAGAGTCTGGGGCCAACCTCCTGACTTTC. As protein: CASSPNGESGANLLTF. Full variable domain (rest looked up from reference TRBV7-3 and TRBJ2-6): GAGVSQTPSNKVTEKGKYVELRCDPISGHTALYWYRQSLGQGPEFLIYFQGTGAADDSGLPNDRFFAVRPEGSVSTLKIQRTERGDSAVYLCASSPNGESGANLLTFGAGSRLTVL.

This clonotype came up a few times. This sequence joins TRBV5-5 and TRBJ2-1, with 10 bases fitting TRBD2. Trimming at V came to 4 bases and at J to 10 bases, leaving 14 bases not matched to a gene. The CDR3 is 16 residues long. Germline V gene lookup returns CDR1 SGHKS and CDR2 YYEKEE (reference sequence). Written as DNA, the CDR3 is TGTGCCAGCAGCCTCCGGATTCTAGCGGGGGAAGGGGAGCAGTTCTTC. Protein product: CASSLRILAGEGEQFF.

Worth noting for this clonotype: It may be a read error: a sequence one base away is much more abundant. This chain uses TRBV6-1 with TRBJ1-5; 7 bases line up with TRBD1. There are 15 residues in the CDR3. Germline CDR1 MNHNS, CDR2 SASEGT. The CDR3 spells CASCEGGLGNQPQHF. The CDR3 region has the DNA TGTGCCAGCTGTGAAGGGGGCCTGGGCAATCAGCCCCAGCATTTT.

On this clonotype: The junction and the germline gene differ at one end; a read error may be behind it. The chain couples TRBV20-1 to TRBJ2-7, with TRBD1 matching over 8 bases. This CDR3 region has 17 residues. Looked up from germline, CDR1 is DFQATT and CDR2 is SNEGSKA (reference sequence). DNA of the CDR3: TGCAGTACTAGTATTGGGCCCTACGCAGGACAGGGCTACGAGCAGTACTTC. This sequence encodes CSTSIGPYAGQGYEQYF.

This rearrangement joins TRBV20-1 to TRBJ2-2, with D possibly matching TRBD1 (6 bases). Germline-derived CDR1 and CDR2 are DFQATT and SNEGSKA (reference sequence). This CDR3 has 16 residues. V was shortened by 3 bases and J by 0 bases, with 14 bases between the two germline ends. The CDR3 bases are TGCAGTGCTAGTTATCTAAAGGGGGCGAACACCGGGGAGCTGTTTTTT. The encoded protein is CSASYLKGANTGELFF.

This chain connects TRBV6-1 to TRBJ2-7; 10 bases fit TRBD1. Germline CDR1 is MNHNS and CDR2 is SASEGT. This CDR3 spans 18 amino acids. Germline trimming cut 1 base from V and 3 bases from J; bases unmatched to any gene: 12. The CDR3 region has the DNA TGTGCCAGCAGTGAAGGTCTTGTCGGGACAGGGGCTGTCTACGAGCAGTACTTC. Amino acid sequence: CASSEGLVGTGAVYEQYF.

A note on this clonotype: It may be a read error: a sequence one base away is much more abundant. The chain joins TRBV6-5 to TRBJ2-5; a possible D gene is TRBD2 (5 bases). The CDR3 is made up of 13 amino acids. The germline CDR1 and CDR2 sequences are MNHEY and SVGAGI. V lost 6 bases and J lost 4, with 12 bases in between. DNA of the CDR3: TGTGCCAGCAGCCGACTATCAGCAGAGACCCAGTACTTC. It codes for CASSRLSAETQYF.

About this clonotype: A junction end diverges from the germline sequence, so it may reflect a read error. The chain employs TRBV12-3 or TRBV12-4 and TRBJ2-7, with 8 bases lining up with TRBD1. The CDR3 has 16 residues. The CDR3 DNA reads as TGTGCCAGGAGTTTATTTTTCGGACAGGGTAGGAACGAACAGTACTTC. Amino acid sequence: CARSLFFGQGRNEQYF.

Turning to this clonotype: The germline gene is not matched at one end of the junction; a read error may be the cause. This chain uses TRBV11-2 with TRBJ1-6; D not certain. The CDR3 consists of 17 residues. Germline CDR1 is SGHAT and CDR2 is FQNNGV. The CDR3 reads CASSLYPTDAFKPPPHF. The CDR3 DNA sequence: TGTGCCAGCAGTTTATATCCCACGGACGCGTTTAAGCCACCCCCCCACTTT.

Only a few counts were recorded for this clonotype. Here the CDR3 omits its conserved ending phenylalanine or tryptophan, so a read error is the likely source. This chain links TRBV20-1 with TRBJ1-4; D unresolved. The germline V gene encodes CDR1 DFQATT and CDR2 SNEGSKA (reference sequence). V was shortened by 2 bases and J by 8 bases, with 6 bases between the two germline ends. The CDR3 totals 11 residues. The CDR3 bases are TGCAGTGCTAGAACATGGGAAAAACTGTTTCTT. This gives the protein CSARTWEKLFL.

The chain carries TRBV4-2 and TRBJ2-7; TRBD1 matches 9 bases. The V gene end was trimmed by 9 bases and the J gene end by 6 bases; junction bases not matched to a gene: 18. This CDR3 is built from 16 residues. From germline, CDR1 is LGHNA and CDR2 YNFKEQ. The CDR3 DNA reads TGTGCCAGGAGTCAAGTTGGGGGGACAGGGAACTTCGAGCAGTACTTC. Amino acids: CARSQVGGTGNFEQYF.

As regards this clonotype: This may arise from a read error, as a much more abundant clone is one base away. This chain connects TRBV6-2 or TRBV6-3 to TRBJ2-7, with 7 bases matching TRBD2. CDR1 and CDR2 (germline): MNHEY, SVGEGT. J lost 4 bases, V lost 2 bases, and 8 bases had no gene match. The CDR3 is 15 residues long. DNA for the CDR3: TGTGCCAGCAGTTACCCTCGCGCGGGAGTTTACGAGCAGTACTTC. Its protein is CASSYPRAGVYEQYF.

On this clonotype: Germline and junction disagree at one end, which may indicate a read error. The CDR3 loop is CTSRHEASNRETQYF. The CDR3 DNA reads as TGTACCAGCAGACATGAAGCTAGCAACCGAGAGACCCAATACTTC. The chain uses TRBV11-2 and TRBJ2-5; possibly TRBD2 for D (5 bases). Germline loops: CDR1 SGHAT, CDR2 FQNNGV. The CDR3 runs to 15 residues.